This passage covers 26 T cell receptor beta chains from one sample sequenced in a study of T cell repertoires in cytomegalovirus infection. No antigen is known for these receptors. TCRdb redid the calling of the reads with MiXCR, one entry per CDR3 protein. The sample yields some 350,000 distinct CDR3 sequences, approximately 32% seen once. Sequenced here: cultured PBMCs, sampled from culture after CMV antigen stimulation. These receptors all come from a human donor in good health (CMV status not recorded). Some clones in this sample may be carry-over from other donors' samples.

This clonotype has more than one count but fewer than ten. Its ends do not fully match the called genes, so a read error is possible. CDR3 sequence (DNA): TGTGCCAGCAGTTCGGGACGTTCCAGTATCTTC. This translates into CASSSGRSSIF. The chain has TRBV12-3 or TRBV12-4 and TRBJ2-5, with D tentatively TRBD1 or TRBD2 (5 bases each). The CDR3 covers 11 residues.

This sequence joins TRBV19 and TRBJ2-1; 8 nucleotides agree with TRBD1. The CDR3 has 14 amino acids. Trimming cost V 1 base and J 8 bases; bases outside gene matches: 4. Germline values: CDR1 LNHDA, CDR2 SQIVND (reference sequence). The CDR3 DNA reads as TGTGCCAGTAGTATAGGACAGGGGTCTGATGAGCAGTTCTTC. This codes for CASSIGQGSDEQFF. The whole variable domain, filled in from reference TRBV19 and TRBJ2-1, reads DGGITQSPKYLFRKEGQNVTLSCEQNLNHDAMYWYRQDPGQGLRLIYYSQIVNDFQKGDIAEGYSVSREKKESFPLTVTSAQKNPTAFYLCASSIGQGSDEQFFGPGTRLTVL.

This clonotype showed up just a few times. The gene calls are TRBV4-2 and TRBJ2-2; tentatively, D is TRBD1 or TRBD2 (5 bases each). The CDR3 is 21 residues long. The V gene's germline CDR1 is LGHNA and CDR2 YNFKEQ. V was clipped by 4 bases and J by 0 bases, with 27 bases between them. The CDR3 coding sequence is TGTGCCAGCAGCCCTCTGAGGGGCCTGCGAGGGGCCCCTGCGAACACCGGGGAGCTGTTTTTT. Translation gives CASSPLRGLRGAPANTGELFF.

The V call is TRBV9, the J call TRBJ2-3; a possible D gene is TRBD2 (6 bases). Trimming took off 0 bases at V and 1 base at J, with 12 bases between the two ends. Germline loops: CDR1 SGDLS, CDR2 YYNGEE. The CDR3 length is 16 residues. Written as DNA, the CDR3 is TGTGCCAGCAGCGTAGCTCGGGCTAGCGGCACAGATACGCAGTATTTT. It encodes CASSVARASGTDTQYF.

As DNA, the CDR3 is TGTGCCAGCAGTTTAAGGACAGGGTTGAACACTGAAGCTTTCTTT. Translated, it gives CASSLRTGLNTEAFF. This chain uses TRBV27 with TRBJ1-1; 8 bases align to TRBD1. This CDR3 has 15 residues. Losses at the gene ends were 2 bases for V and 0 bases for J; bases not matched to a gene: 2. The V gene's germline CDR1 is MNHEY and CDR2 SMNVEV (reference sequence).

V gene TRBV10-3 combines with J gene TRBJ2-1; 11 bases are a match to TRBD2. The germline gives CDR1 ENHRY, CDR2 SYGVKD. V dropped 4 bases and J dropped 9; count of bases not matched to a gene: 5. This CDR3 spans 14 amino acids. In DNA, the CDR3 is TGTGCCATCAGTGCACTAGCGGGGGCACGTGAGCAGTTCTTC. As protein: CAISALAGAREQFF.

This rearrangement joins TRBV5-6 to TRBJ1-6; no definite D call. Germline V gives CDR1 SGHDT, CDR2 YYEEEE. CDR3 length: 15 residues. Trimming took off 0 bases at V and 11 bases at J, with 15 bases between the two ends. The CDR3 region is CASSLEGVRIAPLHF. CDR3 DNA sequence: TGTGCCAGCAGCTTGGAAGGAGTCAGGATTGCACCCCTCCACTTT.

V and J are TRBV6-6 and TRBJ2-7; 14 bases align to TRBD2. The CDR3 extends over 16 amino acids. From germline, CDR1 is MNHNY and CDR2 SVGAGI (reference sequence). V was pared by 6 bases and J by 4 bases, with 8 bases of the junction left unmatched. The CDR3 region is CASRGLAGVSGYEQYF. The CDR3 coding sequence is TGTGCCAGCAGGGGACTAGCGGGAGTGTCGGGATACGAGCAGTACTTC.

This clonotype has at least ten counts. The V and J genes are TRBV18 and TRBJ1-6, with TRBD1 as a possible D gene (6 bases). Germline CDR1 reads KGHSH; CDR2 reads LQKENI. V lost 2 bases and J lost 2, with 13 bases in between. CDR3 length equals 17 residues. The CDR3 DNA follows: TGTGCCAGCTCACCATCCGCCGGGACAACCTATAATTCACCCCTCCACTTT. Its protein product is CASSPSAGTTYNSPLHF.

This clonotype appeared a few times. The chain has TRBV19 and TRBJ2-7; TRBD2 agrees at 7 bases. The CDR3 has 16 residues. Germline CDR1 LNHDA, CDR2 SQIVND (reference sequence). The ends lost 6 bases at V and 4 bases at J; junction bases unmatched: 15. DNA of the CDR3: TGTGCCAGTAGCCCAGTGGGGAGGGACGGACCTTACGAGCAGTACTTC. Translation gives CASSPVGRDGPYEQYF.

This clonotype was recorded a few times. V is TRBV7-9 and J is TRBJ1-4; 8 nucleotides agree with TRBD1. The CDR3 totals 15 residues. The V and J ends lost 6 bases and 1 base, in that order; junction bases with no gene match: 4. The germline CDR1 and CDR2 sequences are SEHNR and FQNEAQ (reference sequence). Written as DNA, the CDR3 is TGTGCCAGCAGTACCGGGACAGGAACTAATGAAAAACTGTTTTTT. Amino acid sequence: CASSTGTGTNEKLFF.

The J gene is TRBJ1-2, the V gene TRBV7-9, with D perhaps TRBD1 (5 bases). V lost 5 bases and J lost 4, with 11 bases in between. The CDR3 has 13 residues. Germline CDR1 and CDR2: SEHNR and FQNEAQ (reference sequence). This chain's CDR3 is CASSGPRGYGYTF. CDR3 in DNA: TGTGCCAGCAGCGGGCCGAGGGGCTATGGCTACACCTTC. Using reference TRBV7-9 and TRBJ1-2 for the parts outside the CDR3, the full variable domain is DTGVSQNPRHKITKRGQNVTFRCDPISEHNRLYWYRQTLGQGPEFLTYFQNEAQLEKSRLLSDRFSAERPKGSFSTLEIQRTEQGDSAMYLCASSGPRGYGYTFGSGTRLTVV.

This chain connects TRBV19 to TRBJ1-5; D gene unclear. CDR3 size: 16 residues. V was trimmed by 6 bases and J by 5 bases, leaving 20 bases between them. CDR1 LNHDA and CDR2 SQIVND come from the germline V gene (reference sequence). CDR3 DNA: TGTGCCAGTAGAACTCGGGGAGGGTCGGCCGATCAGCCCCAGCATTTT. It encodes CASRTRGGSADQPQHF.

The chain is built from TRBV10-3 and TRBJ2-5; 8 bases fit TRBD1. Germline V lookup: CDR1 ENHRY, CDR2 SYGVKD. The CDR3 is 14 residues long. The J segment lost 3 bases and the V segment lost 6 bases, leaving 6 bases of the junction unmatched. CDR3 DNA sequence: TGTGCCATCAGAAGCGTGGACAGGGAAGAGACCCAGTACTTC. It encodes CAIRSVDREETQYF.

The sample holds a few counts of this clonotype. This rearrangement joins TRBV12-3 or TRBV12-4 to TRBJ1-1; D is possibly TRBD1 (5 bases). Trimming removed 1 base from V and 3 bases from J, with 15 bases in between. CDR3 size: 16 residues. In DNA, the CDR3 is TGTGCCAGCAGTTTAGGGTTCGGGGTGGGGGACACTGAAGCTTTCTTT. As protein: CASSLGFGVGDTEAFF.

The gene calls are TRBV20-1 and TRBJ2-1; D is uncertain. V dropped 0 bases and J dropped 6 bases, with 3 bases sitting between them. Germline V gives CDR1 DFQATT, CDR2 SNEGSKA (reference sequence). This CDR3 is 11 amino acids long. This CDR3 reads CSARDGNEQFF. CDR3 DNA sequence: TGCAGTGCTAGAGACGGCAATGAGCAGTTCTTC.

The CDR3: CASSADRTKETQYF. The CDR3 DNA reads as TGTGCCAGCTCAGCCGACAGAACCAAAGAGACCCAGTACTTC. The chain carries TRBV18 and TRBJ2-5; D perhaps matches TRBD1 (5 bases). Deletions cut 5 bases from V and 3 bases from J, with 13 bases between. This CDR3 is 14 amino acids long. CDR1 KGHSH and CDR2 LQKENI come from the germline V gene.

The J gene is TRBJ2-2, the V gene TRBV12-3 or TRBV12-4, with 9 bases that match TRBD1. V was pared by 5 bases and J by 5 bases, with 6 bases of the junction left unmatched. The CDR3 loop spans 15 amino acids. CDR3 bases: TGTGCCAGCAGTCTTCGACAGGGGGTGACCGGGGAGCTGTTTTTT. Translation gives CASSLRQGVTGELFF.

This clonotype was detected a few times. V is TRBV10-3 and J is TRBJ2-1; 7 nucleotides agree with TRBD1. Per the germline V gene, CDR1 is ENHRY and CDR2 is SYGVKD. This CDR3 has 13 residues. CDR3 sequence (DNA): TGTGTCACCGGGACAGCAAGTTACAATGAGCAGTTCTTC. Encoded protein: CVTGTASYNEQFF.

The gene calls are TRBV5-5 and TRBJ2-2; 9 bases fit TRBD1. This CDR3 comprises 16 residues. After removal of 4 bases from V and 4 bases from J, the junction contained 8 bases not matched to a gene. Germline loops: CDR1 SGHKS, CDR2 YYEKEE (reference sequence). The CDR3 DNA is TGTGCCAGCAGCACTCCGGACAGGGGAGGCACCGGGGAGCTGTTTTTT. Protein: CASSTPDRGGTGELFF.

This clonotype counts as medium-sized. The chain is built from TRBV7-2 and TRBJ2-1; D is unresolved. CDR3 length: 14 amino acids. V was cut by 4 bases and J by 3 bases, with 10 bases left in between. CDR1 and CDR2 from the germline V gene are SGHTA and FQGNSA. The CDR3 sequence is CASSSDSFYNEQFF. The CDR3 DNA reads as TGTGCCAGCAGCTCCGACTCTTTCTACAATGAGCAGTTCTTC.

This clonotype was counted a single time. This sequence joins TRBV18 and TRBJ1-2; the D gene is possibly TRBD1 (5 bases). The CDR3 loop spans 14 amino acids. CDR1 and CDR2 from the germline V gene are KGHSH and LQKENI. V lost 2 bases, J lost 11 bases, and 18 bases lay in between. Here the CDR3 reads CASSPAGPLMVYTF. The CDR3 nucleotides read TGTGCCAGCTCACCAGCAGGGCCCCTTATGGTTTACACCTTC.

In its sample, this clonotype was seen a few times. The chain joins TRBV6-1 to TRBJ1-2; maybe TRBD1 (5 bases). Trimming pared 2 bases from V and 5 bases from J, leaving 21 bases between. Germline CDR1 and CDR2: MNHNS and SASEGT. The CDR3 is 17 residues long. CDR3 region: CASSEPGGASGGYGYTF. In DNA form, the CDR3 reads TGTGCCAGCAGTGAACCAGGCGGGGCCTCCGGCGGGTATGGCTACACCTTC.

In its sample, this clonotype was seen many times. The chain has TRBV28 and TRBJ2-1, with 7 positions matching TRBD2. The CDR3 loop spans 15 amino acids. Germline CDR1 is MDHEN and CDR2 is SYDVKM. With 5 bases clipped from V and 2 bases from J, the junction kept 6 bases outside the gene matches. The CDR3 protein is CASSPGGTTYNEQFF. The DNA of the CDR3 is TGTGCCAGCAGTCCTGGCGGGACTACCTACAATGAGCAGTTCTTC.

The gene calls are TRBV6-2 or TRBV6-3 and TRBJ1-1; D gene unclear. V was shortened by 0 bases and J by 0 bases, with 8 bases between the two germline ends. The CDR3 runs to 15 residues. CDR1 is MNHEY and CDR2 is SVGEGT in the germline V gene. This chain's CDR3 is CASSYSASVNTEAFF. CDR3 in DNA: TGTGCCAGCAGTTACTCAGCTTCTGTGAACACTGAAGCTTTCTTT.

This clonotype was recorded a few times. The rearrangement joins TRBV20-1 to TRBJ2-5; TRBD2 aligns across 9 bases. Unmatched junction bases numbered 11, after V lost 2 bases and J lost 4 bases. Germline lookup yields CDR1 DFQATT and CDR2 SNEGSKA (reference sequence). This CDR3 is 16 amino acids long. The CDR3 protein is CSARNPAGGSGETQYF. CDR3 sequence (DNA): TGCAGTGCTAGAAACCCAGCGGGAGGATCAGGAGAGACCCAGTACTTC.